A selection of T cell receptor beta chains follows, all from one sample in a study of identical twins. TCRdb recomputed calls from the 5' RACE reads with MiXCR, one row per CDR3 protein. The sample has hundreds of thousands of distinct CDR3 sequences, 12% seen once. Separately, the same data were catalogued under a study of yellow fever vaccine responses in identical twins.

The sequenced material came from PBMCs. Receptors originate from a woman aged 18 to 35 in good health. The CDR3 runs from the conserved cysteine through the conserved F or W. The D gene is left open where the match is weak. Only some rows state a clone size, as once, few, many or a class for expanded clones.

v_call	d_call	clone_size	j_call	cdr3_aa	cdr3_nt
TRBV12-3/TRBV12-4	TRBD2	many	TRBJ2-3	CASSLGGGLTDTQYF	TGTGCCAGCAGTTTAGGCGGGGGACTCACAGATACGCAGTATTTT
TRBV3-1	-	few	TRBJ1-2	CASSQDRLYYGYTF	TGTGCCAGCAGCCAAGACAGGTTATACTATGGCTACACCTTC
TRBV28	-	few	TRBJ1-5	CASSSPSGNQPQHF	TGTGCCAGCAGTTCCCCAAGCGGCAATCAGCCCCAGCATTTT
TRBV7-9	TRBD1	few	TRBJ1-2	CASSSEVPGQGNYGYTF	TGTGCCAGCAGCTCTGAAGTTCCGGGACAGGGGAACTATGGCTACACCTTC
TRBV19	-	-	TRBJ1-5	CASSVLGQGVSNQPQHF	TGTGCCAGTAGTGTCCTGGGGCAGGGAGTTAGCAATCAGCCCCAGCATTTT
TRBV20-1	-	-	TRBJ2-5	CSASPGPTETQYF	TGCAGTGCTAGCCCGGGACCCACGGAGACCCAGTACTTC
TRBV11-2	-	-	TRBJ1-1	CASSSGARAVGTEAFF	TGTGCCAGCAGCTCTGGGGCGAGGGCCGTTGGGACTGAAGCTTTCTTT
TRBV29-1	TRBD2	few	TRBJ2-3	CSVEGAGVARYTQYF	TGCAGCGTTGAAGGAGCGGGGGTCGCACGATATACGCAGTATTTT
TRBV9	TRBD2	few	TRBJ2-3	CASSVLGGSSLDTQYF	TGTGCCAGCAGCGTATTAGGCGGGAGTAGTTTAGATACGCAGTATTTT
TRBV6-2/TRBV6-3	-	-	TRBJ1-2	CASSRMYGYTF	TGTGCCAGCAGCAGGATGTACGGCTACACCTTC
TRBV12-3/TRBV12-4	TRBD2	many	TRBJ2-7	CASSLAGGPAEQYF	TGTGCCAGCAGTCTAGCGGGAGGGCCGGCCGAGCAGTACTTC
TRBV28	TRBD1	-	TRBJ2-1	CASGPDRVNNEQFF	TGTGCCAGCGGACCGGACAGGGTCAACAATGAGCAGTTCTTC
TRBV20-1	-	-	TRBJ2-2	CSASFRGITGELFF	TGCAGTGCTAGTTTTCGTGGTATCACCGGGGAGCTGTTTTTT
TRBV5-1	TRBD1	few	TRBJ2-7	CASSLVTGALYEQYF	TGCGCCAGCAGCTTGGTGACAGGGGCCCTCTACGAGCAGTACTTC
TRBV5-5	-	-	TRBJ2-1	CASSLIGAGHEQFF	TGTGCCAGCAGCTTGATCGGCGCAGGACATGAGCAGTTCTTC
TRBV2	-	-	TRBJ2-1	CARRHNEQFF	TGTGCCAGGAGACACAATGAGCAGTTCTTC
TRBV12-5	TRBD2	few	TRBJ2-1	CASGLAGRERSNEQFF	TGTGCTAGTGGTTTGGCAGGGCGGGAGCGAAGCAATGAGCAGTTCTTC
TRBV28	-	many	TRBJ1-1	CASSLSRLGTEAFF	TGTGCCAGCAGTTTATCCCGGTTGGGCACTGAAGCTTTCTTT
TRBV6-1	-	few	TRBJ2-1	CASSPHTYNEQFF	TGTGCCAGCAGTCCACACACTTACAATGAGCAGTTCTTC
TRBV25-1	TRBD2	-	TRBJ2-1	CASSEGLAAYNEQFF	TGTGCCAGCAGTGAAGGACTAGCGGCCTACAATGAGCAGTTCTTC